The entry that follows covers one T cell receptor beta chain sequence. Its target is unknown. This entry comes from a study of brain metastases from non-small cell lung cancer. Findings and limits, study-wide: Paired brain metastases and primary tumors largely shared TCR repertoires. Fewer infiltrating T cells were found in brain metastases than primaries. T-cell clones appeared expanded in about 64% of brain metastases relative to matched primary tumors.

Sequencing was performed with immunoSEQ multiplex PCR; in TCRdb, only in-frame clones are kept and a portion is missing. The sample shows about 16,000 clones, approximately 80% of them seen only once. This CDR3 spans 12 amino acids. V gave up 1 base and J gave up 5 bases, with 5 bases separating them. Germline CDR1 KGHSH, CDR2 LQKENI. The sample consisted of primary lung tumor tissue. The receptor was derived from a donor at least 40 years old with non-small cell lung cancer. This sequence joins TRBV18 and TRBJ1-1; possible D gene TRBD1, 5 bases. CDR3 DNA: TGTGCCAGCTCACCACAGGGGACTGAAGCTTTCTTT. This encodes CASSPQGTEAFF. Based on the CDR3 plus reference TRBV18 and TRBJ1-1, the full variable domain is NAGVMQNPRHLVRRRGQEARLRCSPMKGHSHVYWYRQLPEEGLKFMVYLQKENIIDESGMPKERFSAEFPKEGPSILRIQQVVRGDSAAYFCASSPQGTEAFFGQGTRLTVV.